This T cell receptor (beta chain) was retrieved from a study of blood T cell repertoires in COVID-19. In the original processing: Estimated nucleated cell counts came from reference gene primer amplification. The protocol was immunoSEQ multiplex PCR, while the TCRdb copy is restricted to in-frame clones and leaves out a portion. That table supplies the V and J calls and clone size; D and trimming were determined from the DNA. The repertoire has roughly 68,000 clones, 80% to 85% of them found once; the top ten carry 9.2%. In germline, CDR1 is LGHDT, CDR2 YNNKEL (reference sequence). This CDR3 region has 14 residues. Trimming took 1 base from V and 9 from J, leaving 10 bases between them.

The rearrangement links TRBV3-1 (or the pseudogene TRBV3-2) to TRBJ1-6; D is ambiguous. The sample comprised peripheral blood. The TCR was taken from a human donor in a cohort sampled during active COVID-19. CDR3 in DNA: TGTGCCAGCAGCCAAGCGGCTGAGGGTTCACCCCTCCACTTT. Its translation: CASSQAAEGSPLHF.